This T cell receptor (beta chain) originates from a study of regulatory T cells in long-lasting Graves disease. General study results and limits: Thyroid tissue was not studied; only peripheral blood was. Persistent Graves' patients possessed reduced TCR diversity relative to recently diagnosed ones.

Arm-PCR with iRepertoire HTBI primers amplified the CDR3 regions for these TCR beta libraries. TCRdb independently ran MiXCR on the multiplex PCR reads; one entry per CDR3 protein. The data contain some 340,000 distinct CDR3 sequences, roughly 25% of them singletons. The ends were cut back, 2 bases at V and 2 bases at J, with 9 bases in the middle. Germline CDR1 and CDR2: MNHEY and SVGAGI. The CDR3 length is 14 residues. Described time point: persistent/refractory GD, antithyroid drugs over 5 years with positive TRAb. Extracted RNA from PBMCs served as the source of the TCR library. An endocrinology department located in Xi'an, China, was where the patients came from. Concerning this clonotype itself: The antigen remains unidentified.

The sequence derives from a woman aged 35 to 49 with Graves disease. The sample here was peripheral blood mononuclear cells (PBMCs), taken when the disease was refractory, from a patient treated with antithyroid drugs. The gene calls are TRBV6-5 and TRBJ1-1; D is perhaps TRBD1 (6 bases). The CDR3 DNA reads as TGTGCCAGCAGTTACGGGACATCTAACACTGAAGCTTTCTTT. Its protein product is CASSYGTSNTEAFF.